This entry lists 32 T cell receptor beta chains sequenced from one sample in a study of molecular identifiers for immune sequencing clone quantification. TCRdb re-called the PCR reads through MiXCR, storing one row per CDR3 protein. Among 490,000 or so distinct CDR3 sequences, around 25% were seen once, and the ten largest hold about 0.75%. The source material was naive CD8+ T cells from blood, with Jurkat cell RNA spiked in. Subset defined: FACS-sorted CD8+CD4-CCR7+CD45RA+ naive T cells. These receptors were obtained from a human donor in good health. Some libraries in this study had Jurkat cell RNA spiked in.

This clonotype occurred many times. The rearrangement joins TRBV12-3 or TRBV12-4 to TRBJ2-3; TRBD2 aligns across 7 bases. CDR3 length: 15 residues. With V trimmed by 6 bases and J by 2 bases, 8 bases remained unmatched. The CDR3 reads CASRGFAGDTDTQYF. CDR3 DNA: TGTGCCAGCAGGGGTTTCGCGGGGGACACAGATACGCAGTATTTT.

This clonotype was observed at least ten times. The chain combines TRBV19 with TRBJ2-2; 7 bases are a match to TRBD2. The CDR3 spans 15 residues. V was pared by 3 bases and J by 5 bases, with 6 bases of the junction left unmatched. From germline, CDR1 is LNHDA and CDR2 SQIVND (reference sequence). The CDR3 region is CASSIGGRGTGELFF. CDR3 nucleotide sequence: TGTGCCAGTAGTATTGGCGGGAGAGGTACCGGGGAGCTGTTTTTT. The whole variable domain, remainder taken from reference TRBV19 and TRBJ2-2, is DGGITQSPKYLFRKEGQNVTLSCEQNLNHDAMYWYRQDPGQGLRLIYYSQIVNDFQKGDIAEGYSVSREKKESFPLTVTSAQKNPTAFYLCASSIGGRGTGELFFGEGSRLTVL.

Only one count was recorded for this clonotype. A much larger clone lies one base from this, so it may be a read error. The rearrangement joins TRBV7-2 to TRBJ2-7; D is unclear. V gave up 4 bases and J gave up 3 bases, with 16 bases separating them. The CDR3 has 15 residues. Germline lookup yields CDR1 SGHTA and CDR2 FQGNSA. CDR3 sequence: CASSSPDPTGYEQYF. CDR3 coding DNA: TGTGCCAGCAGCTCCCCTGACCCGACCGGCTACGAGCAGTACTTC.

Turning to this clonotype: A read error is likely, as this CDR3 ends without the conserved phenylalanine or tryptophan. The chain employs TRBV20-1 and TRBJ2-1; 8 nucleotides agree with TRBD2. The CDR3 is 15 amino acids. V lost 1 base, J lost 9 bases, and 11 bases stayed unmatched. The germline V gene encodes CDR1 DFQATT and CDR2 SNEGSKA (reference sequence). The chain's CDR3 is CSARVREGPRGEQFS. CDR3 in DNA: TGCAGTGCTAGAGTACGGGAGGGCCCTCGCGGTGAGCAGTTCTCC.

This clonotype has just a few counts. The rearrangement links TRBV6-2 or TRBV6-3 to TRBJ2-3; unclear D gene. V gave up 5 bases and J gave up 1 base, with 10 bases separating them. The CDR3 runs 14 residues. Germline CDR1 is MNHEY and CDR2 is SVGEGT. The CDR3 bases are TGTGCCAGCAGTCCCGGGTATGGCACAGATACGCAGTATTTT. It translates to CASSPGYGTDTQYF.

As regards this clonotype: This CDR3 is missing its conserved last phenylalanine or tryptophan, likely due to a read error. The chain combines TRBV5-6 with TRBJ1-1; D call uncertain. Germline V gene lookup returns CDR1 SGHDT and CDR2 YYEEEE. V was trimmed by 4 bases and J by 6 bases, leaving 10 bases between them. This CDR3 is 12 amino acids long. The CDR3 is CASSIGGSEAFL. The CDR3 nucleotides read TGTGCCAGCAGCATCGGAGGGTCTGAAGCTTTCCTT.

This clonotype was detected only a few times. The gene calls are TRBV27 and TRBJ2-3; TRBD2 is a possible D gene (6 bases). The germline V and J ends were trimmed by 6 bases and 0 bases, with 16 bases remaining between them. There are 16 residues in the CDR3. In germline, CDR1 is MNHEY, CDR2 SMNVEV (reference sequence). The DNA for the CDR3 is TGTGCCAGCAGCCGCGGACTAATCACTAGCACAGATACGCAGTATTTT. Translation: CASSRGLITSTDTQYF.

This chain joins TRBV10-2 and TRBJ2-3; 11 bases are shared with TRBD2. After removal of 8 bases from V and 4 bases from J, the junction contained 8 bases not matched to a gene. Germline V gives CDR1 WSHSY, CDR2 SAAADI. The CDR3 has 15 amino acids. This CDR3 is CASRVSGGAPDTQYF. CDR3 nucleotides: TGCGCCAGCCGAGTTAGCGGGGGGGCCCCAGATACGCAGTATTTT.

This clonotype came up a few times. The chain links TRBV20-1 to TRBJ1-4; the D is unclear. Trimming left V 6 bases short and J 5 bases short, with 16 bases between. Germline loops: CDR1 DFQATT, CDR2 SNEGSKA (reference sequence). The CDR3 is 14 amino acids. CDR3 protein: CSAPSRDGNEKLFF. For the CDR3, the DNA is TGCAGTGCCCCCTCCAGAGACGGAAATGAAAAACTGTTTTTT.

Turning to this clonotype: This may stem from a read error, because a much larger clone lies one nucleotide away. The CDR3 DNA sequence: TGTGCCAGCAGCTTAATGACCGCGGGAAATGAAAAACCGTTTTTT. It encodes CASSLMTAGNEKPFF. The chain is built from TRBV13 and TRBJ1-4; D unclear. The CDR3 loop spans 15 amino acids. Germline lookup yields CDR1 PRHDT and CDR2 FYEKMQ (reference sequence).

This chain uses TRBV19 with TRBJ1-6, with D uncertain. CDR3 size: 18 residues. Germline loops: CDR1 LNHDA, CDR2 SQIVND (reference sequence). V lost 6 bases and J lost 0, with 18 bases in between. CDR3 in DNA: TGTGCCAGTAGACCCTCCCCGGGTAGGAGCTCCTATAATTCACCCCTCCACTTT. Its protein is CASRPSPGRSSYNSPLHF.

In its sample, this clonotype was seen a few times. The gene calls are TRBV7-8 and TRBJ2-7; D unclear. V gave up 0 bases and J gave up 0 bases, with 12 bases separating them. This CDR3 spans 16 amino acids. The V gene's germline CDR1 is SGHVS and CDR2 FQNEAQ. For the CDR3, the DNA is TGTGCCAGCAGCTTAGCGGGCAGGACCAGCTCCTACGAGCAGTACTTC. This gives the protein CASSLAGRTSSYEQYF.

This clonotype occurred many times. The V gene is TRBV5-6, the J gene TRBJ2-1; a weak D match, TRBD1 (5 bases). Germline CDR1 and CDR2: SGHDT and YYEEEE. V dropped 3 bases and J dropped 9 bases, with 10 bases sitting between them. The CDR3 loop spans 12 amino acids. CDR3 in DNA: TGTGCCAGCAGCTATCATAGGGGTGAGCAGTTCTTC. It encodes CASSYHRGEQFF.

With regard to this clonotype: Being one base from a much bigger clone, this may be a read error. The V gene is TRBV7-9, the J gene TRBJ2-3; 10 bases match TRBD2. V lost 1 base, J lost 4 bases, and 8 bases stayed unmatched. Germline-derived CDR1 and CDR2 are SEHNR and FQNEAQ (reference sequence). CDR3 size: 17 residues. The CDR3 region has the DNA TGTGCCAGCAGCTTAGAAGCGGGAGGGCCCCCCGCAGATACGCAGTATTTT. Residues: CASSLEAGGPPADTQYF.

Turning to this clonotype: This may be a read error: a much more frequent sequence differs by one nucleotide. J is TRBJ1-5 and V is TRBV10-2; 7 bases are a match to TRBD1. This CDR3 has 14 amino acids. Germline-derived CDR1 and CDR2 are WSHSY and SAAADI. In DNA form, the CDR3 reads TGCGCCGGCAGTTGGGACAGCGGCAATCAGCCCCAGCATTTT. Translating gives CAGSWDSGNQPQHF.

The CDR3 protein is CASSADTRNTEAFF. For the CDR3, the DNA is TGTGCCAGTAGTGCCGACACCCGGAACACTGAAGCTTTCTTT. The chain has TRBV19 and TRBJ1-1; D is ambiguous. CDR3 length equals 14 residues. Germline V gene data show CDR1 as LNHDA and CDR2 as SQIVND (reference sequence). V lost 5 bases, J lost 1 base, and 11 bases lay in between. Drawing the rest from reference TRBV19 and TRBJ1-1, the complete variable domain is DGGITQSPKYLFRKEGQNVTLSCEQNLNHDAMYWYRQDPGQGLRLIYYSQIVNDFQKGDIAEGYSVSREKKESFPLTVTSAQKNPTAFYLCASSADTRNTEAFFGQGTRLTVV.

In regard to this clonotype: Possible read error: a much larger clone is one base away. The V call is TRBV2, the J call TRBJ1-2; 7 bases match TRBD1. Germline-derived CDR1 and CDR2 are SNHLY and FYNNEI. This CDR3 contains 11 residues. The CDR3 nucleotides read TGTGCCGGCAGGGACAGCTATGGCTACACCTTC. Translated, it gives CAGRDSYGYTF.

The chain has TRBV6-5 and TRBJ1-6, with unresolved D. The length of the CDR3 is 13 residues. Germline V gene sequence: CDR1 MNHEY, CDR2 SVGAGI. The ends were cut back, 7 bases at V and 8 bases at J, with 12 bases in the middle. The CDR3 nucleotides read TGTGCCAGCAACCCCAACCGGGATTCACCCCTCCACTTT. This sequence encodes CASNPNRDSPLHF.

This clonotype was picked up a small number of times. V is TRBV27 and J is TRBJ2-7; 10 bases fit TRBD1. With 2 bases clipped from V and 7 bases from J, the junction kept 5 bases outside the gene matches. CDR3 length: 14 residues. Germline CDR1 reads MNHEY; CDR2 reads SMNVEV (reference sequence). The CDR3 DNA is TGTGCCAGCAGTTTAGGGACAGGGGTCAGGGAGCAGTACTTC. It translates to CASSLGTGVREQYF.

This clonotype was seen a few times. The J gene is TRBJ2-5, the V gene TRBV2, with D possibly being TRBD1 or TRBD2 (5 bases each). V lost 7 bases and J lost 7, with 16 bases in between. Germline CDR1 is SNHLY and CDR2 is FYNNEI. The CDR3 is made up of 13 amino acids. CDR3 nucleotide sequence: TGTGCCAGCAACGAGGGGCAGTTCTGGACCCAGTACTTC. Translation gives CASNEGQFWTQYF.

Ten or more counts support this clonotype. At one of its ends the junction is not consistent with the germline gene, which may arise from a read error. V is TRBV4-2 and J is TRBJ2-6, with 8 bases identical to TRBD1. From germline, CDR1 is LGHNA and CDR2 YNFKEQ. This CDR3 has 18 residues. The CDR3 loop is CASSQDRTGNSGANVLTF. Here the CDR3 DNA reads TGCGCCAGCAGCCAAGATAGGACAGGGAACTCTGGGGCCAACGTCCTGACTTTC.

The chain carries TRBV6-5 and TRBJ2-5; TRBD2 agrees at 13 bases. Germline assignment: CDR1 MNHEY and CDR2 SVGAGI. The CDR3 is 18 amino acids. Losses at the gene ends were 8 bases for V and 5 bases for J; bases not matched to a gene: 17. The CDR3 nucleotides read TGTGCCAGCTCGAGCCTCACGACACTAGCGGGGGGGTTGGAGACCCAGTACTTC. Translation gives CASSSLTTLAGGLETQYF.

The rearrangement links TRBV6-5 to TRBJ1-1; 8 nucleotides match TRBD1. Germline loops: CDR1 MNHEY, CDR2 SVGAGI. V shed 9 bases, J shed 5 bases, and the junction held 8 bases outside the gene matches. There are 13 residues in the CDR3. CDR3 sequence reads: CASRQGRRTEAFF. DNA of the CDR3: TGTGCCAGTCGACAGGGGCGGAGGACTGAAGCTTTCTTT.

This clonotype was observed once. A junction end diverges from the germline sequence, so it may reflect a read error. This chain joins TRBV11-2 and TRBJ1-5; no clear D gene. CDR3 length: 13 residues. Germline lookup yields CDR1 SGHAT and CDR2 FQNNGV. CDR3 region: CASSLDFTQSQHF. Written as DNA, the CDR3 is TGTGCCAGCAGCTTAGATTTTACTCAGTCCCAGCATTTT.

This clonotype was observed a few times. V gene TRBV5-1 combines with J gene TRBJ1-1; D is unresolved. CDR1 is SGHRS and CDR2 is YFSETQ in the germline V gene. Deletions cut 3 bases from V and 8 bases from J, with 11 bases between. The CDR3 is 12 amino acids. CDR3 sequence reads: CASSSGPVEAFF. The CDR3 region has the DNA TGCGCCAGCAGCTCAGGCCCGGTGGAAGCTTTCTTT.

The sample holds many counts of this clonotype. V is TRBV6-5 and J is TRBJ2-7, with TRBD1 matching over 8 bases. Trimming removed 4 bases from V and 3 bases from J; junction bases left unmatched: 5. The CDR3 covers 14 residues. Germline assignment: CDR1 MNHEY and CDR2 SVGAGI. The CDR3 is CASSSGTGFYEQYF. CDR3 DNA sequence: TGTGCCAGCAGTTCCGGGACAGGATTCTACGAGCAGTACTTC.

This chain uses TRBV11-2 with TRBJ2-1; 11 bases match TRBD2. Germline CDR1 SGHAT, CDR2 FQNNGV. The CDR3 consists of 15 residues. After removal of 3 bases from V and 7 bases from J, the junction contained 5 bases not matched to a gene. CDR3 loop: CASSFLTSGRNEQFF. The DNA for the CDR3 is TGTGCCAGCAGCTTCCTTACTAGCGGGAGAAATGAGCAGTTCTTC. Variable domain in full (rest from reference TRBV11-2 and TRBJ2-1): EAGVAQSPRYKIIEKRQSVAFWCNPISGHATLYWYQQILGQGPKLLIQFQNNGVVDDSQLPKDRFSAERLKGVDSTLKIQPAKLEDSAVYLCASSFLTSGRNEQFFGPGTRLTVL.

This clonotype was detected only a few times. CDR3 in amino acids: CAIGVGRPSYNEQFF. The CDR3, as DNA: TGTGCCATCGGGGTCGGGAGGCCTTCCTACAATGAGCAGTTCTTC. V usage is TRBV10-3 and J usage is TRBJ2-1, with 7 bases matching TRBD2. V dropped 8 bases and J dropped 1; count of bases not matched to a gene: 8. In germline, CDR1 is ENHRY, CDR2 SYGVKD. The length of the CDR3 is 15 residues.

This clonotype was observed a single time. Just one base apart from a much larger clone, this may be a read error. The chain employs TRBV7-2 and TRBJ2-7; TRBD1 matches at 7 bases. Germline CDR1 is SGHTA and CDR2 is FQGNSA. The CDR3 is 14 amino acids. The CDR3 spells CASSLPGGAYEQCF. CDR3 DNA sequence: TGTGCCAGCAGCCTCCCAGGGGGTGCCTACGAGCAGTGCTTC.

This clonotype was recorded at least ten times. The V gene is TRBV20-1, the J gene TRBJ2-7; D is perhaps TRBD2 (5 bases). Trimming shortened V by 1 base and J by 3 bases, and 16 bases separated the two germline ends. CDR1 DFQATT and CDR2 SNEGSKA come from the germline V gene (reference sequence). The CDR3 has 15 amino acids. CDR3 DNA sequence: TGCAGTGCTAGAGCCGGTCTAGCCGACATCTACGAGCAGTACTTC. Residues: CSARAGLADIYEQYF.

The chain couples TRBV28 to TRBJ1-1; 9 nucleotides align to TRBD1. There are 18 residues in the CDR3. Losses at the gene ends were 1 base for V and 1 base for J; bases not matched to a gene: 10. CDR1 MDHEN and CDR2 SYDVKM come from the germline V gene. This chain's CDR3 is CASSLLAQGAAQNTEAFF. Here the CDR3 DNA reads TGTGCCAGCAGTTTATTAGCACAGGGGGCTGCCCAGAACACTGAAGCTTTCTTT.

The chain combines TRBV20-1 with TRBJ2-3; 9 nucleotides align to TRBD1. CDR3 size: 16 residues. The V and J ends lost 0 bases and 4 bases, in that order; junction bases with no gene match: 8. Germline CDR1 reads DFQATT; CDR2 reads SNEGSKA (reference sequence). The CDR3 DNA follows: TGCAGTGCTAGAGAACCGGACAGGGGAGGATCAGATACGCAGTATTTT. It is translated as CSAREPDRGGSDTQYF.